The clone carrying this T cell receptor beta chain was counted only a few times. The data were obtained in a study of beta chain features in type 1 diabetes. About the research overall: No age, gender or cell yield differences were seen between patients and healthy donors.

TCRB transcripts that were expressed got sequenced, as all of the isolated RNA had been reverse transcribed. Libraries were prepared by immunoSEQ multiplex PCR; TCRdb keeps only in-frame clonotypes and omits some of them. This repertoire shows roughly 450,000 clones, roughly an eighth found once; its top ten account for approximately 0.05%. The sequence came from a woman younger than 30 in good health. The source material was naive CD4+ T cells from blood.

CDR3 sequence (DNA): TGTGCCAGCAGTCGACCGGACTCAGCTAACTATGGCTACACCTTC. Protein: CASSRPDSANYGYTF. The J gene is TRBJ1-2, the V gene TRBV6-6; D uncertain. The germline V and J ends were trimmed by 5 bases and 0 bases, with 13 bases remaining between them. This CDR3 is built from 15 residues. Germline CDR1 MNHNY, CDR2 SVGAGI (reference sequence).